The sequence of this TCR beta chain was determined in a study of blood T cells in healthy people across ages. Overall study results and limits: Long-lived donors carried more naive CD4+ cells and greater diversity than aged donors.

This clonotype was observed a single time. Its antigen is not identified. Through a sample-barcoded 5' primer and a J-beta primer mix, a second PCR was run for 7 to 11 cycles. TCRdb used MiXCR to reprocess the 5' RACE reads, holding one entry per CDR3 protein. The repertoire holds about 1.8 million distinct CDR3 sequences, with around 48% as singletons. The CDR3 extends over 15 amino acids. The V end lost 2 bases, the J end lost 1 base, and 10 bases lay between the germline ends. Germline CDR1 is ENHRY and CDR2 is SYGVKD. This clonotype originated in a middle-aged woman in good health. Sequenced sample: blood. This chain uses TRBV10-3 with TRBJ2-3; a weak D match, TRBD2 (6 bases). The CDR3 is CAISELPSGTDTQYF. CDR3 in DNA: TGTGCCATCAGTGAGCTGCCTAGCGGCACAGATACGCAGTATTTT.